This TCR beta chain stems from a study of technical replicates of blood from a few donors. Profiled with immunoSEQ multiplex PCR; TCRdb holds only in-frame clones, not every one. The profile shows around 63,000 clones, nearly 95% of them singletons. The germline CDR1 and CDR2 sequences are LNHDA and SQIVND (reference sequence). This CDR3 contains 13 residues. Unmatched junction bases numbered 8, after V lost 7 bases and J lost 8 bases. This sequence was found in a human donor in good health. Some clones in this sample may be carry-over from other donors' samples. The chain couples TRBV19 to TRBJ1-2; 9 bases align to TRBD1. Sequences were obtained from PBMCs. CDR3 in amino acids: CASTTRTGAGYTF. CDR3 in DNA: TGTGCCAGTACCACGCGGACAGGGGCGGGCTACACCTTC. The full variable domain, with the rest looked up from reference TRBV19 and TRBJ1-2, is DGGITQSPKYLFRKEGQNVTLSCEQNLNHDAMYWYRQDPGQGLRLIYYSQIVNDFQKGDIAEGYSVSREKKESFPLTVTSAQKNPTAFYLCASTTRTGAGYTFGSGTRLTVV.